Listed below are T cell receptor beta chains from one sample, sequenced in a study of blood T cell repertoires in COVID-19. Profiled with immunoSEQ multiplex PCR; TCRdb holds only in-frame clones, not every one. The data show hundreds of thousands of clones, 70% to 90% seen once. Sequencing was carried out using PBMCs or T cells enriched from blood (not recorded which). These receptors came from a woman aged 18-29 years who had been exposed to COVID-19. CDR3s include the opening cysteine and the closing phenylalanine or tryptophan. D genes are given only for firm matches. Not all rows give a size; the values are once, few, many and, for expanded clones, a class.

clone size: -; D gene: -; V gene: TRBV27; J gene: TRBJ2-5; CDR3 DNA: TGTGCCAGCAGCCTGGCGCTAGCAACTCTAGAGACCCAGTACTTC; CDR3 protein: CASSLALATLETQYF
clone size: -; D gene: TRBD1; V gene: TRBV7-9; J gene: TRBJ1-4; CDR3 DNA: TGTGCCAGCAGCTGGGACAGGGCCAATGAAAAACTGTTTTTT; CDR3 protein: CASSWDRANEKLFF
clone size: -; D gene: TRBD1; V gene: TRBV6-5; J gene: TRBJ2-7; CDR3 DNA: TGTGCCAGCAGTTACATCGCGGACAGGGGATTCCACGAGCAGTACTTC; CDR3 protein: CASSYIADRGFHEQYF
clone size: once; D gene: -; V gene: TRBV7-2; J gene: TRBJ1-2; CDR3 DNA: TGTGCCAGCAGCTTACTGACAGACAATGGCTACACCTTC; CDR3 protein: CASSLLTDNGYTF
clone size: -; D gene: TRBD2; V gene: TRBV10-2; J gene: TRBJ2-1; CDR3 DNA: TGCGCCAGCAGTGGGAGACTAGCGGGAATCAATGAGCAGTTCTTC; CDR3 protein: CASSGRLAGINEQFF
clone size: -; D gene: -; V gene: TRBV28; J gene: TRBJ2-5; CDR3 DNA: TGTGCCAGCAGGCTCAGGGGAGCCCGGGGGACCCAGTACTTC; CDR3 protein: CASRLRGARGTQYF
clone size: -; D gene: -; V gene: TRBV9; J gene: TRBJ1-2; CDR3 DNA: TGTGCCAGCAGCGTATTTGATCAGGGTAACTATGGCTACACCTTC; CDR3 protein: CASSVFDQGNYGYTF
clone size: -; D gene: -; V gene: TRBV14; J gene: TRBJ1-2; CDR3 DNA: TGTGCCAGCAGCCAGACAGGCTCAGGGCCCAACTATGGCTACACCTTC; CDR3 protein: CASSQTGSGPNYGYTF
clone size: -; D gene: -; V gene: TRBV23-1; J gene: TRBJ1-5; CDR3 DNA: TGCGCCAGCAGCCAAGTGCCGCCGGGTCAGCCCCAGCATTTT; CDR3 protein: CASSQVPPGQPQHF
clone size: -; D gene: -; V gene: TRBV14; J gene: TRBJ1-4; CDR3 DNA: TGTGCCAGCAGCCAAGGGGGAGTGAAACTGTTTTTT; CDR3 protein: CASSQGGVKLFF
clone size: -; D gene: TRBD1; V gene: TRBV11-2; J gene: TRBJ2-4; CDR3 DNA: TGTGCCAGCAGCCCCATGACAGGGTACCTGCAAAACATTCAGTACTTC; CDR3 protein: CASSPMTGYLQNIQYF
clone size: -; D gene: -; V gene: TRBV27; J gene: TRBJ2-1; CDR3 DNA: TGTGCCAGCAGTTTTGACAGTTACAATGAGCAGTTCTTC; CDR3 protein: CASSFDSYNEQFF
clone size: -; D gene: -; V gene: TRBV15; J gene: TRBJ1-4; CDR3 DNA: TGTGCCACCAGCAGATTGGGCAGCGGCGAACTGTTTTTT; CDR3 protein: CATSRLGSGELFF
clone size: few; D gene: -; V gene: TRBV19; J gene: TRBJ1-4; CDR3 DNA: TGTGCCAGTACTCTAGCGCCGGGACCTGGGATTGAAAAACTGTTTTTT; CDR3 protein: CASTLAPGPGIEKLFF
clone size: -; D gene: TRBD1; V gene: TRBV18; J gene: TRBJ1-4; CDR3 DNA: TGTGCCAGCTCACCGACAGGGAACGGCGAAAAACTGTTTTTT; CDR3 protein: CASSPTGNGEKLFF
clone size: -; D gene: TRBD2; V gene: TRBV2; J gene: TRBJ2-7; CDR3 DNA: TGTGCCAGCAGTGAAGTGGCTAGCGGGGCTTTGGAGAACGAGCAGTACTTC; CDR3 protein: CASSEVASGALENEQYF
clone size: few; D gene: -; V gene: TRBV28; J gene: TRBJ1-5; CDR3 DNA: TGTGCCAGCCAATACCAGGGGTATAGCAATCAGCCCCAGCATTTT; CDR3 protein: CASQYQGYSNQPQHF
clone size: -; D gene: -; V gene: TRBV7-9; J gene: TRBJ1-1; CDR3 DNA: TGTGCCAGCAGCTTGGGGCAACCCCACACTGAAGCTTTCTTT; CDR3 protein: CASSLGQPHTEAFF
clone size: -; D gene: -; V gene: TRBV27; J gene: TRBJ2-3; CDR3 DNA: TGTGCCAGCTGGGGGCTAGCCACAGATACGCAGTATTTT; CDR3 protein: CASWGLATDTQYF
clone size: -; D gene: TRBD1; V gene: TRBV7-9; J gene: TRBJ1-4; CDR3 DNA: TGTGCCAGCAGCTCTCCGACAGGGGCGGATGAAAAACTGTTTTTT; CDR3 protein: CASSSPTGADEKLFF
clone size: -; D gene: TRBD2; V gene: TRBV6-5; J gene: TRBJ2-3; CDR3 DNA: TGTGCCAGCAGTTCTAGCGGGACTAGCACAGATACGCAGTATTTT; CDR3 protein: CASSSSGTSTDTQYF
clone size: -; D gene: TRBD1; V gene: TRBV2; J gene: TRBJ2-7; CDR3 DNA: TGTGCCAGCCGACTGTTGGAGACAGGGTCGGGCGAGCAGTACTTC; CDR3 protein: CASRLLETGSGEQYF
clone size: once; D gene: -; V gene: TRBV6-5; J gene: TRBJ2-7; CDR3 DNA: TGTGCCAGCAGTTCTTTTTCGGACAGTCTCTACGAGCAGTACTTC; CDR3 protein: CASSSFSDSLYEQYF
clone size: -; D gene: TRBD1; V gene: TRBV3-1/TRBV3-2; J gene: TRBJ1-2; CDR3 DNA: TGTGCCAGCAGCCACCCCGGACAGGGATCGGGCGGCTACACCTTC; CDR3 protein: CASSHPGQGSGGYTF
clone size: -; D gene: -; V gene: TRBV18; J gene: TRBJ1-1; CDR3 DNA: TGTGCCAGCTCACCAGGGGGGTACAACACTGAAGCTTTCTTT; CDR3 protein: CASSPGGYNTEAFF
clone size: -; D gene: -; V gene: TRBV18; J gene: TRBJ1-4; CDR3 DNA: TGTGCCAGCTCACCGGGACACTCCGAAAAACTGTTTTTT; CDR3 protein: CASSPGHSEKLFF
clone size: once; D gene: TRBD1; V gene: TRBV30; J gene: TRBJ2-7; CDR3 DNA: TGTGCCTCACAGGGGTCGGGAATAGTGGGCGAGCAGTACTTC; CDR3 protein: CASQGSGIVGEQYF
clone size: -; D gene: TRBD1; V gene: TRBV19; J gene: TRBJ1-1; CDR3 DNA: TGTGCCAGTAACAGGGGAACCGCTGAAGCTTTCTTT; CDR3 protein: CASNRGTAEAFF
clone size: -; D gene: TRBD2; V gene: TRBV5-1; J gene: TRBJ2-7; CDR3 DNA: TGCGCCAGCAGCTTGGGGGAGACTAGCGGGAGGAACGAGCAGTACTTC; CDR3 protein: CASSLGETSGRNEQYF
clone size: -; D gene: -; V gene: TRBV18; J gene: TRBJ2-7; CDR3 DNA: TGTGCCAGCTCACCATGGCCAGACTCCTACGAGCAGTACTTC; CDR3 protein: CASSPWPDSYEQYF
clone size: -; D gene: -; V gene: TRBV11-3; J gene: TRBJ1-5; CDR3 DNA: TGTGCCAGCAGCTTCCTAGACGGAGATAGCAATCAGCCCCAGCATTTT; CDR3 protein: CASSFLDGDSNQPQHF
clone size: -; D gene: -; V gene: TRBV23-1; J gene: TRBJ2-3; CDR3 DNA: TGCGCCAGCAGTCAGGGGGCGCGGAGGATAGATACGCAGTATTTT; CDR3 protein: CASSQGARRIDTQYF
clone size: -; D gene: TRBD1; V gene: TRBV7-9; J gene: TRBJ1-6; CDR3 DNA: TGTGCCAGCAGCCCGGGACAGGGGGGCAATTCACCCCTCCACTTT; CDR3 protein: CASSPGQGGNSPLHF
clone size: once; D gene: -; V gene: TRBV7-9; J gene: TRBJ2-2; CDR3 DNA: TGTGCCAGCAGCTTATTGACTGGGGAGCTGTTTTTT; CDR3 protein: CASSLLTGELFF
clone size: -; D gene: TRBD2; V gene: TRBV7-6; J gene: TRBJ2-3; CDR3 DNA: TGTGCCAGCAGCTCCTTAGCGGGAGCGACTGATACGCAGTATTTT; CDR3 protein: CASSSLAGATDTQYF